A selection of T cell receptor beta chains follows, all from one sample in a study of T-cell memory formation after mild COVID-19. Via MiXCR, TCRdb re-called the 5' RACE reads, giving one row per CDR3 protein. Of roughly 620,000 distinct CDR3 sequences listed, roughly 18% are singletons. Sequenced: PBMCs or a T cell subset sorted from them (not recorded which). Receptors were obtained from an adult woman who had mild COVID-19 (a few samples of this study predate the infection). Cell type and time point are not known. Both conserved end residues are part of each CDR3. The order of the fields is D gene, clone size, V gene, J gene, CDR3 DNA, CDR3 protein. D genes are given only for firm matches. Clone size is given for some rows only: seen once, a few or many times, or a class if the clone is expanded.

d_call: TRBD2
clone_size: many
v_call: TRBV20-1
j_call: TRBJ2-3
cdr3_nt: TGCAGTGCTAGATCTATAGCGGGAGTGGGAGATACGCAGTATTTT
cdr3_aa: CSARSIAGVGDTQYF

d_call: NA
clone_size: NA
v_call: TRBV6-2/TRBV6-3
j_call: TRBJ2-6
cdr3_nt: TGTGCCACAAGAAGAGGGGCTGGGGCCAACGTCCTGACTTTC
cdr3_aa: CATRRGAGANVLTF

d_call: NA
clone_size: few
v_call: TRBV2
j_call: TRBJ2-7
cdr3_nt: TGTGCCAGCAGTGAAGCGGGAGGGGGCAGGGGCTACGAGCAGTACTTC
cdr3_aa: CASSEAGGGRGYEQYF

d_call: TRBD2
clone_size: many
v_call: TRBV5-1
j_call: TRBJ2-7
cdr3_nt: TGCGCCAGCAGCTTGGTGGCGGGAGGCTACGAGCAGTACTTC
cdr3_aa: CASSLVAGGYEQYF

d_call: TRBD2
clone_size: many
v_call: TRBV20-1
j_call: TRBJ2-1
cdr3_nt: TGCAGTGCTAGAGGGCTAGCGGGAGCGGAGCAGTTCTTC
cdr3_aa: CSARGLAGAEQFF

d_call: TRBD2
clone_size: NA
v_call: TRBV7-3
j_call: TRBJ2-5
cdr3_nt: TGTGCCAGCAGCTTAAGGAAGACTAGCGGGGGAGTCCGGGAGACCCAGTACTTC
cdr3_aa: CASSLRKTSGGVRETQYF

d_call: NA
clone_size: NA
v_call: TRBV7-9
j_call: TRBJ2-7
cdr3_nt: TGTGCCAGCAGCAGAACAGGGTTATCCGAGCAGTACTTC
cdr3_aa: CASSRTGLSEQYF

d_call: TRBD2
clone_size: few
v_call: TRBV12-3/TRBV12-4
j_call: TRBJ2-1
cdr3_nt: TGTGCCAGCAGGGGCTTTGAAAGCGGGAGCTCCTACAATGAGCAGTTCTTC
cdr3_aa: CASRGFESGSSYNEQFF

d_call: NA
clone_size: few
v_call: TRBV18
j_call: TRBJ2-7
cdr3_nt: TGTGCCAGCTCACCACAGGAGACAGGATCCGAGCAGTACTTC
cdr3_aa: CASSPQETGSEQYF

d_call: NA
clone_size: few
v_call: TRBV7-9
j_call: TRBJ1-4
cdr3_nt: TGTGCCAGCAGCTTAACAGGGTCCAGCGAAAAACTGTTTTTT
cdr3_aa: CASSLTGSSEKLFF

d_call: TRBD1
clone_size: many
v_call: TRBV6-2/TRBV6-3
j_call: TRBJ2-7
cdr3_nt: TGTGCCAGCAGTTACGACGGGACAGGGGATTACTACGAGCAGTACTTC
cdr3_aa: CASSYDGTGDYYEQYF

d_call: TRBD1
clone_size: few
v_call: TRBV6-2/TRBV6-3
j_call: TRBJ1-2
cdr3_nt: TGTGCCAGCAGTTCCGGGACAGGGGGCTCAGTATCCTATGGCTACACCTTC
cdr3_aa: CASSSGTGGSVSYGYTF

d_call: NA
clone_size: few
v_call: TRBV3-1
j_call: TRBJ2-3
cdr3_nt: TGTGCCAGCCGGCGGGGTTTCACAGATACGCAGTATTTT
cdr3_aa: CASRRGFTDTQYF

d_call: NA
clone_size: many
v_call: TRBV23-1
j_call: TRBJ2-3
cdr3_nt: TGCGCCAGCAGTCAATCGGGGAGTAATGCAGATACGCAGTATTTT
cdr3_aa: CASSQSGSNADTQYF

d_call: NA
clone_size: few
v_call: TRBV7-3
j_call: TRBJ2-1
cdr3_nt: TGTGCCAGCAGCCCCACGGGGCAGGCCTACAATGAGCAGTTCTTC
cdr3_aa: CASSPTGQAYNEQFF

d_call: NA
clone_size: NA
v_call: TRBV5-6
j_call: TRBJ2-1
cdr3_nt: TGTGCCAGCAGCTTGGCCCGGACAGTGGCCCACAATGAGCAGTTCTTC
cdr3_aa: CASSLARTVAHNEQFF

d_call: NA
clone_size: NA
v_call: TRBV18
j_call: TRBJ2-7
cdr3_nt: TGTGCCAGCTCACCAGGTTCTTATAGCCACGAGCAGTACTTC
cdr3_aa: CASSPGSYSHEQYF

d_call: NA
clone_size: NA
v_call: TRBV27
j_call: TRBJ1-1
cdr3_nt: TGTGCCAGCAGTTTATCCGGGCGGTCTGAAGCTTTCTTT
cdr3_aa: CASSLSGRSEAFF

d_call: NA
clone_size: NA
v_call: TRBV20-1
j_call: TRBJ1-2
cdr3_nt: TGCAACCCGAGAGGTATAGGGGTGAACTATGGCTACACCTTC
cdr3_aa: CNPRGIGVNYGYTF

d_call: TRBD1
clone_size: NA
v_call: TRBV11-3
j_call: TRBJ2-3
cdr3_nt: TGTGCCAGCAGCTCGGGACAGGGTAGAAGCCACAGGGATACGCAGTATTTT
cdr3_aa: CASSSGQGRSHRDTQYF

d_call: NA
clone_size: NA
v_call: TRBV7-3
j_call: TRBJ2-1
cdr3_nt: TGTGCCAGCAGCTTAGAGGCGGCCTACAATGAGCAGTTCTTC
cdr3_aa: CASSLEAAYNEQFF

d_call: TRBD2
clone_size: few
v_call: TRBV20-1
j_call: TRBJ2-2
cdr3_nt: TGCAGTGCTAGAGATTTTGGCGGGGGAGCGAAAACCGGGGAGCTGTTTTTT
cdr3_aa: CSARDFGGGAKTGELFF

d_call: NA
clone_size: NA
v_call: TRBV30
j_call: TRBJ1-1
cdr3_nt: TGTGCCTGGAGTCCCTTCCCCCCCCCGGGGGATGAAGCTTTCTTT
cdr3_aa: CAWSPFPPPGDEAFF

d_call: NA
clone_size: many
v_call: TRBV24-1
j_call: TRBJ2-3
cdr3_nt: TGTGCCACCAGTGATTTCACTAGGGGCACGACAGATACGCAGTATTTT
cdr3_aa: CATSDFTRGTTDTQYF

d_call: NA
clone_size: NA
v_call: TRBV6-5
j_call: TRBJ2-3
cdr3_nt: TGTGCCAGCAGTCCATGGCAGGCCGAGAGCACAGATACGCAGTATTTT
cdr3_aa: CASSPWQAESTDTQYF

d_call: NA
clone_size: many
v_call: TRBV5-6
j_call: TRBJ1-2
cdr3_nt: TGTGCCAGCAGCTCTTCGACAGTCTACTATGGCTACACCTTC
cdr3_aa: CASSSSTVYYGYTF

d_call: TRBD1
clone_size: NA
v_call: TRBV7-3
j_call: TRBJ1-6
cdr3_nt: TGTGCCAGCAGCTCCCGGGACAGGAATTCACCCCTCCACTTT
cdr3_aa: CASSSRDRNSPLHF

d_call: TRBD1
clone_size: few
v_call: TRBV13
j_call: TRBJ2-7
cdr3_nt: TGTGCCAGCAGCTTAGAAGGACAGGGTTTGGGAGAGCAGTACTTC
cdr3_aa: CASSLEGQGLGEQYF

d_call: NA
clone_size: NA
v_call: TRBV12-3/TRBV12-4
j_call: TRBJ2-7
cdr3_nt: TGTGCCAGTGATGACGGATCCTACGAGCAGTACTTC
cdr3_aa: CASDDGSYEQYF

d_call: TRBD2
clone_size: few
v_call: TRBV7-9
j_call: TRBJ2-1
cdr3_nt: TGTGCCAGCATCCCGGGACTAGGAACCTACAATGAGCAGTTCTTC
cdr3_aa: CASIPGLGTYNEQFF

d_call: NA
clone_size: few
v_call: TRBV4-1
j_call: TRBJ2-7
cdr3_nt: TGCGCCAGCAGCCAAGTAAAGGGTGCCTACGAGCAGTACTTC
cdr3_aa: CASSQVKGAYEQYF

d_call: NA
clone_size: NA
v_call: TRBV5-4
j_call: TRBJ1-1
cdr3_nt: TGTGCCAGCAGCTTGTTTCCGGATATTAACACTGAAGCTTTCTTT
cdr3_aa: CASSLFPDINTEAFF

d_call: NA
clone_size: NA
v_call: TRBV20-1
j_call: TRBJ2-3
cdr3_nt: TGCAGTGCTAGGGGAGAGGGGGGTAGCGGACACACAGATACGCAGTATTTT
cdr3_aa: CSARGEGGSGHTDTQYF

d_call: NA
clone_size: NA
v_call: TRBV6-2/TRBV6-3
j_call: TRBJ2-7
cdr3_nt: TGTGCCAGCAGTTACTTGAGCGGACAGCGTTTCCCCTACGAGCAGTACTTC
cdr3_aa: CASSYLSGQRFPYEQYF

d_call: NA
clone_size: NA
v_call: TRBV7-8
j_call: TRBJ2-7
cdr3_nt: TGTGCCAGCAGCTTGGCAGGGGCTTCACCCTACGAGCAGTACTTC
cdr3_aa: CASSLAGASPYEQYF

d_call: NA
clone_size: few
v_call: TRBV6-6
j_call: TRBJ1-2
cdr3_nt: TGTGCCAGCAGAGGCGGGGCGCGGGACTATGGCTACACCTTC
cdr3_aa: CASRGGARDYGYTF

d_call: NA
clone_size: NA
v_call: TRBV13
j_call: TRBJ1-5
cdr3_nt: TGTGCCAGCAGCTTGATGGGAGCTCCTCAGCCCCAGCATTTT
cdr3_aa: CASSLMGAPQPQHF

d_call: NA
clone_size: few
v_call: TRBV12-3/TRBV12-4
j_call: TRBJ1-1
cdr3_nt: TGTGCCAGCAGTTTAGGGAGACACAGGAACACTGAAGCTTTCTTT
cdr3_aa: CASSLGRHRNTEAFF

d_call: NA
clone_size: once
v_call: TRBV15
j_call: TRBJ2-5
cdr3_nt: TGTGCCACCACCACCGGAAGGAGCTCCCAAGAGACCCAGTACTTC
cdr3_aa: CATTTGRSSQETQYF

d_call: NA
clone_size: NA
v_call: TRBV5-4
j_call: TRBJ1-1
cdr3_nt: TGTGCCAGCAGCTTGGCCTTAAAGGGAGGCACTGAAGCTTTCTTT
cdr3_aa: CASSLALKGGTEAFF

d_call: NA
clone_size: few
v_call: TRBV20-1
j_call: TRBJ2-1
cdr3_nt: TGCAGTGCCCGTTCCTATGCGAGCTCCTACAATGAGCAGTTCTTC
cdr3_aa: CSARSYASSYNEQFF

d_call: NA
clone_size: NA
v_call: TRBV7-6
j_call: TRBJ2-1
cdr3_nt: TGTGCCAGCAGCTTAGATGAAACGGGCCCGAACTACAATGAGCAGTTCTTC
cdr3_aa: CASSLDETGPNYNEQFF

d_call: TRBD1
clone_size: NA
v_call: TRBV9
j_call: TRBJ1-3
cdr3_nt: TGTGCCAGCGGCGCGACAGGGTCTGGAAACACCATATATTTT
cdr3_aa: CASGATGSGNTIYF

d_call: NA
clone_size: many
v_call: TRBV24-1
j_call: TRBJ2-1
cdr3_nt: TGTGCCACCAGTGATTTAGGGGGGGTCTACAATGAGCAGTTCTTC
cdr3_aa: CATSDLGGVYNEQFF

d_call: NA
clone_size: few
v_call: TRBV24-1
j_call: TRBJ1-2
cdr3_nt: TGTGCCACCAGTGATACCACGCTCAGGTCCGGTGGCTACACCTTC
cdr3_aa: CATSDTTLRSGGYTF

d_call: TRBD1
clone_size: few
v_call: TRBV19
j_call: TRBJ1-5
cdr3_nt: TGTGCCAGTAGTGTCACAGGGGGCAAGCATTTT
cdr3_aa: CASSVTGGKHF

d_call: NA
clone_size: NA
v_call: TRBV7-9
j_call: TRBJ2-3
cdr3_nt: TGTGCCAGCAGCCCTCCAGGGGAGGGCACAGATACGCAGTATTTT
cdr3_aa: CASSPPGEGTDTQYF

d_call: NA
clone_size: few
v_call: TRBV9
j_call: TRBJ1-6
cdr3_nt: TGTGCCAGCAGCGTAGGGACTAGATTTAATTCACCCCTCCACTTT
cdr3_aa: CASSVGTRFNSPLHF

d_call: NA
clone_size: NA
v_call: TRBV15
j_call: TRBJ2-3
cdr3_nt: TGTGCCACCAGCAGAGCGGGGTCAGATACGCAGTATTTT
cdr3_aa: CATSRAGSDTQYF

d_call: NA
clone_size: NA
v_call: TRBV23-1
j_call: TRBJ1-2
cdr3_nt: TGCGCCAGCAGTCGAGCTATCGGGACAACGCGGGGCTACACCTTC
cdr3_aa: CASSRAIGTTRGYTF

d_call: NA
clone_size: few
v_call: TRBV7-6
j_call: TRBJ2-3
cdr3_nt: TGTGCCAGCAGCATGAGACAGGCGGGCACAGATACGCAGTATTTT
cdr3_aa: CASSMRQAGTDTQYF

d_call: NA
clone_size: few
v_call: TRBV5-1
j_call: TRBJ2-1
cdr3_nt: TGCGCCAGCAGCTTGGGATTTATGGGCAATGAGCAGTTCTTC
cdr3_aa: CASSLGFMGNEQFF

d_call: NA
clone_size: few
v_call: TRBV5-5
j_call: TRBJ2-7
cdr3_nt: TGTGCCAGCAGCTTGGGAGTCAGAGGAAGCTACGAGCAGTACTTC
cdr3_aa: CASSLGVRGSYEQYF

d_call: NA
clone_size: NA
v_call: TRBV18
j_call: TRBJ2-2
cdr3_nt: TGTGCCAGCTCACCCGGACAGCCGGGGACCGGGGAGCTGTTTTTT
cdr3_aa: CASSPGQPGTGELFF

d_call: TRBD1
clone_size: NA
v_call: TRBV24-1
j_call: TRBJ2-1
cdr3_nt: TGTGCCACCAGTGGGACAGGCGACGGGTACAATGAGCAGTTCTTC
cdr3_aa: CATSGTGDGYNEQFF

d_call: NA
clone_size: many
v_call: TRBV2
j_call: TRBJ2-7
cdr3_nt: TGTGCCAGCAGTGAAAGAGGGCTAGTTCTCCGTTTCTACGAGCAGTACTTC
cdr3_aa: CASSERGLVLRFYEQYF

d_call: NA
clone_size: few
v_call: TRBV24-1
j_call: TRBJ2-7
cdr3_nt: TGTGCCACCAGTGGAGGGCGGGGAGGCTACTACGAGCAGTACTTC
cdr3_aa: CATSGGRGGYYEQYF

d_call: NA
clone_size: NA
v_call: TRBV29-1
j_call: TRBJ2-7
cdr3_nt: TGCAGCGTTACCCTAGGGTTACATAGCTACGAGCAGTACTTC
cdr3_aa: CSVTLGLHSYEQYF